One sample yielded the 18 T cell receptor beta chains listed below, sequenced in a study of metastatic and nonmetastatic thyroid tumors (TCRdb year 2020). No treatment had been received by any patient before thyroid surgery. The library came from PCR. The instrument given in TCRdb is Illumina HiSeq 4000. The public sequencing data were trimmed at Q25 with fastp and processed into clonotypes with MiXCR by TCRdb, which kept only in-frame beta chains. The sample table records approximately 21,000 clones; approximately 22% of these occur just once. The ten largest make up 8.1% of the sample. Sequenced: adjacent normal tissue. These TCRs come from a female donor with papillary thyroid cancer or a benign thyroid nodule (not recorded which). Some clones in this sample may be carry-over from other donors' samples.

This clone was observed many times. The chain has TRBV20-1 and TRBJ2-5, with D perhaps assigned TRBD1 or TRBD2 (6 bases each). This CDR3 region has 14 residues. Germline assignment: CDR1 DFQATT and CDR2 SNEGSKA (reference sequence). V dropped 5 bases and J dropped 3 bases, with 16 bases sitting between them. The CDR3 DNA reads TGCAGTGCTGGAGGGGGGAGCGGAAAAGAGACCCAGTACTTC. Translated, it gives CSAGGGSGKETQYF.

V gene TRBV20-1 combines with J gene TRBJ2-7; 11 nucleotides match TRBD2. With V trimmed by 7 bases and J by 3 bases, 5 bases remained unmatched. Germline assignment: CDR1 DFQATT and CDR2 SNEGSKA (reference sequence). This CDR3 contains 13 residues. CDR3 sequence (DNA): TGCAGTGAAACTAGCGGGAGTTTCTACGAGCAGTACTTC. Protein sequence: CSETSGSFYEQYF.

This clone was recorded many times. This may be a read error: a much more frequent sequence differs by one nucleotide. Other DNA sequences in this sample translate to the same CDR3. The chain joins TRBV6-2 or TRBV6-3 to TRBJ1-3; D gene unclear. The CDR3 runs 16 residues. CDR1 MNHEY and CDR2 SVGEGT come from the germline V gene. The CDR3 here is CASSYSKVYSGNTIYF. In DNA, the CDR3 is TGTGCCAGCAGCTACTCGAAGGTCTACTCTGGAAACACCATATATTTT.

This clone was counted a few times. This chain joins TRBV6-2 or TRBV6-3 and TRBJ1-3, with D hard to call. Germline-derived CDR1 and CDR2 are MNHEY and SVGEGT. The CDR3 runs to 11 residues. The ends were cut back, 6 bases at V and 3 bases at J, with 3 bases in the middle. The CDR3 DNA sequence: TGTGCCAGCAGGATTGGAAACACCATATATTTT. Translation: CASRIGNTIYF.

The rearrangement links TRBV12-3 or TRBV12-4 to TRBJ1-6, with 9 bases matching TRBD1. The V gene end was trimmed by 5 bases and the J gene end by 9 bases; junction bases not matched to a gene: 5. The CDR3 consists of 14 residues. The CDR3: CASSPGQGSSPLHF. Here the CDR3 DNA reads TGTGCCAGCAGTCCGGGACAGGGTAGTTCACCCCTCCACTTT.

As concerns this clone: The final CDR3 position lacks the conserved phenylalanine or tryptophan, pointing to a likely read error. The rearrangement links TRBV6-1 to TRBJ2-1, with D perhaps TRBD2 (5 bases). Germline V gives CDR1 MNHNS, CDR2 SASEGT. V was trimmed by 5 bases and J by 12 bases, leaving 14 bases between them. The CDR3 runs 12 residues. The CDR3 loop reads CASSIGEGAQFL. CDR3 nucleotides: TGTGCCAGCAGTATCGGCGAGGGTGCGCAGTTCCTC.

This clone was recorded many times. The rearrangement uses TRBV19 and TRBJ1-2, with 11 positions matching TRBD1. The junction had 13 bases not matched to a gene; V was cut back by 10 bases and J by 6 bases. The germline gives CDR1 LNHDA, CDR2 SQIVND (reference sequence). The CDR3 runs to 15 residues. The CDR3 sequence is CATLVGTGGRDGYTF. CDR3 DNA: TGTGCCACCCTGGTGGGGACAGGGGGGAGAGATGGCTACACCTTC.

This chain joins TRBV28 and TRBJ1-4; 7 bases fit TRBD1. Germline assignment: CDR1 MDHEN and CDR2 SYDVKM. V was pared by 6 bases and J by 6 bases, with 10 bases of the junction left unmatched. CDR3 length equals 15 residues. Written as DNA, the CDR3 is TGTGCCAGCAGGCCGACAGGGAGGGGTGATGAAAAACTGTTTTTT. Translating it yields CASRPTGRGDEKLFF.

In its sample, this clone is medium-sized. V and J are TRBV7-3 and TRBJ2-2; the D is unclear. V was pared by 1 base and J by 4 bases, with 4 bases between. The CDR3 loop spans 13 amino acids. The V gene's germline CDR1 is SGHTA and CDR2 FQGTGA. CDR3 in DNA: TGTGCCAGCAGCTTAATGAGCACCGGGGAGCTGTTTTTT. Amino acid sequence: CASSLMSTGELFF.

This clone has only a few counts. The genes are TRBV11-1 and TRBJ2-3; unclear D gene. From germline, CDR1 is SGHAT and CDR2 FQDESV (reference sequence). V lost 5 bases, J lost 6 bases, and 12 bases lay in between. This CDR3 is built from 13 residues. The CDR3 is CASSPGKRDTQYF. For the CDR3, the DNA is TGTGCCAGCAGCCCAGGAAAGCGCGATACGCAGTATTTT.

This chain uses TRBV5-1 with TRBJ2-7; tentative D call: TRBD1 (6 bases). The assigned J gene may be wrong: the sequence end matches TRBJ2-1 better. This CDR3 has 15 amino acids. Germline V gene data show CDR1 as SGHRS and CDR2 as YFSETQ. This CDR3 reads CASRPGTYTSYEQFF. CDR3 in DNA: TGCGCCAGCAGGCCCGGGACATACACCTCCTACGAGCAGTTCTTC.

This clone was observed a few times. This same CDR3 is encoded by further DNA sequences in the sample. The chain has TRBV28 and TRBJ1-5, with D perhaps TRBD1 (5 bases). Germline CDR1 MDHEN, CDR2 SYDVKM. V shed 7 bases and J shed 5 bases, with 18 bases lying between them. This CDR3 is built from 15 residues. DNA for the CDR3: TGTGCCAGCACGCTGGGGGGAAGATCCTATCAGCCCCAGCATTTT. Its translation: CASTLGGRSYQPQHF.

This clone was seen a handful of times. V gene TRBV5-1 combines with J gene TRBJ2-3, with 9 nucleotides matching TRBD1. The CDR3 loop spans 14 amino acids. The V gene's germline CDR1 is SGHRS and CDR2 YFSETQ. V dropped 4 bases and J dropped 3; count of bases not matched to a gene: 3. The DNA of the CDR3 is TGCGCCAGCAGCCCGGGACAGGGAACAGATACGCAGTATTTT. Protein sequence: CASSPGQGTDTQYF.

This clone was seen only a few times. The genes are TRBV6-5 and TRBJ1-5; a possible D gene is TRBD1 (5 bases). Germline CDR1 MNHEY, CDR2 SVGAGI. Trimming took 2 bases from V and 4 from J, leaving 9 bases between them. The CDR3 extends over 14 amino acids. The CDR3 spells CASSYGRANQPQHF. CDR3 bases: TGTGCCAGCAGTTACGGCAGGGCAAATCAGCCCCAGCATTTT.

This clone was recorded a few times. The chain recombines TRBV20-1 with TRBJ1-1; possibly TRBD1 for D (6 bases). Germline values: CDR1 DFQATT, CDR2 SNEGSKA (reference sequence). The CDR3 loop spans 12 amino acids. The CDR3 bases are TGCAGCTCTACACCAGGGGTCGTTGAAGCTTTCTTT. It yields the protein CSSTPGVVEAFF.

This clone was seen more than once but under ten times. This chain connects TRBV6-1 to TRBJ2-7; D gene uncertain. V gave up 1 base and J gave up 4 bases, with 11 bases separating them. CDR3 size: 14 residues. Per germline, CDR1 MNHNS and CDR2 SASEGT. The DNA for the CDR3 is TGTGCCAGCAGTGAAGGGGGAACTCGGTACGAGCAGTACTTC. Encoded protein: CASSEGGTRYEQYF.

On this clone: Sequence at one end of the junction differs from germline and may be a read error. The chain employs TRBV20-1 and TRBJ1-4; no clear D. CDR1 and CDR2 (germline): DFQATT, SNEGSKA (reference sequence). This CDR3 has 14 amino acids. The CDR3 protein is CSARGCPANEKLFF. The CDR3 DNA sequence: TGCAGTGCTAGAGGGTGCCCCGCTAATGAAAAACTGTTCTTT.

There are a few counts of this clone. The chain is built from TRBV19 and TRBJ2-2; D is unresolved. Germline-derived CDR1 and CDR2 are LNHDA and SQIVND (reference sequence). CDR3 length: 12 amino acids. V lost 0 bases and J lost 9, with 5 bases in between. The CDR3 protein is CASSIDRRELFF. Written as DNA, the CDR3 is TGTGCCAGTAGTATAGATCGCAGGGAGCTGTTTTTT.